Each of the 17 T cell receptor beta chains below was sequenced from the same sample in a study of shared T cell receptors in the human thymus. Sequencing used immunoSEQ multiplex PCR; TCRdb keeps in-frame clones, though not all of them. The table has 700,000 or so clones, 70% to 90% seen once. These data were also reused for a study on human thymus T cells.

Input material: thymocytes. These receptors were collected from a girl in the first two years of life with a congenital heart defect.

This clone occurred once. The rearrangement joins TRBV28 to TRBJ1-1; perhaps TRBD1 as D (5 bases). V lost 7 bases and J lost 11, with 17 bases in between. The CDR3 is 12 amino acids. Germline V CDR1 and CDR2: MDHEN, SYDVKM. The CDR3: CASTHTRASAFF. CDR3 in DNA: TGTGCCAGCACCCACACCAGGGCATCGGCTTTCTTT.

The chain joins TRBV4-1 to TRBJ2-6, with D possibly being TRBD2 (6 bases). From germline, CDR1 is MGHRA and CDR2 YSYEKL. The CDR3 consists of 21 residues. Deletions cut 4 bases from V and 0 bases from J, with 25 bases between. DNA for the CDR3: TGCGCCAGCAGCCGTCTACGGGACTTTTTGCCCCTTTCCTCTGGGGCCAACGTCCTGACTTTC. Translated, it gives CASSRLRDFLPLSSGANVLTF.

This clone appeared a few times. V usage is TRBV6-5 and J usage is TRBJ1-1; D may be TRBD1 (5 bases). The V and J ends lost 5 bases and 12 bases respectively, with 19 bases between them. The germline V gene encodes CDR1 MNHEY and CDR2 SVGAGI. The CDR3 is 13 residues long. This chain's CDR3 is CASSEANGGKTFF. CDR3 sequence (DNA): TGTGCCAGCAGTGAAGCGAACGGGGGTAAGACTTTCTTT.

The chain carries TRBV4-1 and TRBJ2-5; TRBD1 matches at 7 bases. The CDR3 extends over 15 amino acids. Germline V gene data show CDR1 as MGHRA and CDR2 as YSYEKL. V trimming: 4 bases; J trimming: 4 bases; junction bases outside the gene matches: 9. CDR3 loop: CASSRTTGNRETQYF. For the CDR3, the DNA is TGCGCCAGCAGCCGGACGACAGGGAACAGAGAGACCCAGTACTTC.

The V call is TRBV6-5, the J call TRBJ2-7; TRBD1 matches 8 bases. V lost 5 bases and J lost 5; bases outside the gene matches: 5. CDR1 MNHEY and CDR2 SVGAGI come from the germline V gene. The CDR3 totals 13 residues. The CDR3 spells CASSEGTGNEQYF. CDR3 nucleotide sequence: TGTGCCAGCAGTGAAGGGACAGGTAACGAGCAGTACTTC.

The chain couples TRBV7-9 to TRBJ2-3; 10 bases agree with TRBD2. The V gene's germline CDR1 is SEHNR and CDR2 FQNEAQ (reference sequence). With 5 bases clipped from V and 2 bases from J, the junction kept 4 bases outside the gene matches. This CDR3 is 15 amino acids long. The CDR3 coding sequence is TGTGCCAGCAGCATGCTAGCGGGAGCCACAGATACGCAGTATTTT. Translation gives CASSMLAGATDTQYF.

V and J are TRBV5-1 and TRBJ2-7; TRBD1 agrees at 8 bases. Trimming cost V 3 bases and J 4 bases; bases outside gene matches: 6. Per the germline V gene, CDR1 is SGHRS and CDR2 is YFSETQ. This CDR3 comprises 14 residues. CDR3 amino acids: CASSSRTGQYEQYF. CDR3 nucleotide sequence: TGCGCCAGCAGCTCCCGGACAGGGCAATACGAGCAGTACTTC. Together with reference TRBV5-1 and TRBJ2-7, the CDR3 gives the full variable domain: KAGVTQTPRYLIKTRGQQVTLSCSPISGHRSVSWYQQTPGQGLQFLFEYFSETQRNKGNFPGRFSGRQFSNSRSEMNVSTLELGDSALYLCASSSRTGQYEQYFGPGTRLTVT.

The chain combines TRBV5-1 with TRBJ2-3, with 9 bases aligning to TRBD2. The CDR3 contains 13 residues. From germline, CDR1 is SGHRS and CDR2 YFSETQ. V lost 8 bases and J lost 1; bases outside the gene matches: 2. CDR3 protein: CASSGGRTDTQYF. The CDR3 nucleotides read TGCGCCAGTAGCGGGGGCCGCACAGATACGCAGTATTTT.

The chain joins TRBV19 to TRBJ1-5; D unresolved. Per the germline V gene, CDR1 is LNHDA and CDR2 is SQIVND (reference sequence). The CDR3 spans 13 residues. V lost 6 bases and J lost 0, with 6 bases in between. The CDR3 coding sequence is TGTGCCAGTAGGAGTAGTAGCAATCAGCCCCAGCATTTT. It codes for CASRSSSNQPQHF.

The count of this clone is one. The rearrangement links TRBV9 to TRBJ1-2, with D unresolved. The CDR3 loop spans 14 amino acids. Germline V gene data show CDR1 as SGDLS and CDR2 as YYNGEE. V was clipped by 0 bases and J by 4 bases, with 10 bases between them. CDR3: CASSVGEESYGYTF. In nucleotides, the CDR3 is TGTGCCAGCAGCGTAGGGGAGGAGAGCTATGGCTACACCTTC.

J is TRBJ2-7 and V is TRBV6-6; 8 nucleotides agree with TRBD1. The CDR3 runs to 14 residues. V dropped 6 bases and J dropped 4; count of bases not matched to a gene: 8. CDR1 is MNHNY, CDR2 SVGAGI, per germline (reference sequence). The CDR3 reads CASREPGQEYEQYF. The CDR3 DNA is TGTGCCAGCAGAGAACCGGGACAGGAATACGAGCAGTACTTC.

The genes are TRBV7-9 and TRBJ2-3; 14 nucleotides match TRBD2. The germline CDR1 and CDR2 sequences are SEHNR and FQNEAQ (reference sequence). CDR3 length: 19 amino acids. V dropped 4 bases and J dropped 0; count of bases not matched to a gene: 9. The CDR3 reads CASSSSGTSGGLSTDTQYF. The CDR3 DNA is TGTGCCAGCAGCTCTTCCGGGACTAGCGGGGGCCTAAGCACAGATACGCAGTATTTT.

The rearrangement links TRBV9 to TRBJ1-2; D remains unclear. The CDR3 spans 13 residues. The ends were cut back, 5 bases at V and 7 bases at J, with 15 bases in the middle. Germline V gene sequence: CDR1 SGDLS, CDR2 YYNGEE. CDR3 sequence (DNA): TGTGCCAGCAGAGCCTTAGACAAAAGTGGCTACACCTTC. Amino acid sequence: CASRALDKSGYTF.

V is TRBV6-1 and J is TRBJ2-5; 9 bases align to TRBD2. This CDR3 region has 17 residues. Trimming cost V 1 base and J 2 bases; bases outside gene matches: 8. Germline CDR1 reads MNHNS; CDR2 reads SASEGT. The CDR3: CASSEDPGLALQETQYF. CDR3 nucleotide sequence: TGTGCCAGCAGTGAAGATCCGGGACTAGCCTTACAAGAGACCCAGTACTTC.

This chain uses TRBV27 with TRBJ1-1; TRBD1 matches 9 bases. The CDR3 runs to 17 residues. Looked up from germline, CDR1 is MNHEY and CDR2 is SMNVEV (reference sequence). V shed 3 bases and J 0 bases; nucleotides not matched to a gene: 8. The DNA for the CDR3 is TGTGCCAGCAGTTTCATCCTAGACAGGGGGATGAACACTGAAGCTTTCTTT. As protein: CASSFILDRGMNTEAFF.

The genes are TRBV18 and TRBJ1-5; 9 bases map to TRBD1. The CDR3 contains 15 residues. The trim removed 4 bases at V and 3 bases at J, leaving 4 bases unmatched. Germline V gene data show CDR1 as KGHSH and CDR2 as LQKENI. CDR3 DNA: TGTGCCAGCTCACGACAGGGGGGGCTCAATCAGCCCCAGCATTTT. Protein product: CASSRQGGLNQPQHF.

This chain uses TRBV5-1 with TRBJ1-2; TRBD1 matches at 8 bases. This CDR3 has 16 residues. The germline gives CDR1 SGHRS, CDR2 YFSETQ. With 6 bases clipped from V and 3 bases from J, the junction kept 13 bases outside the gene matches. The CDR3 reads CASTLDRAGTDYGYTF. CDR3 DNA: TGCGCCAGCACCCTGGACAGGGCGGGCACGGACTATGGCTACACCTTC.